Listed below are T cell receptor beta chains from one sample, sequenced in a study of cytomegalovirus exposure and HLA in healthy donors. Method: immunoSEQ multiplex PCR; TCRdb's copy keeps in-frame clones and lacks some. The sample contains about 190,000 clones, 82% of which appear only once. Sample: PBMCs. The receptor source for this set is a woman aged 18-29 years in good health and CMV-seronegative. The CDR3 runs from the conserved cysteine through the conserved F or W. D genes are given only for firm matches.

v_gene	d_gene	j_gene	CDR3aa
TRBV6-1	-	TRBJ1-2	CASSTSGTYYGYTF
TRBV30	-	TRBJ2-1	CAWRLRLEQFF
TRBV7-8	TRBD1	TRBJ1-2	CASSAQGANYGYTF
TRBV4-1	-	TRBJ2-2	CASSQVSKGVKSQLGELFF
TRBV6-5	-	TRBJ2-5	CASSPGDLQETQYF
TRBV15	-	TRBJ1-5	CATSRGQSNQPQHF
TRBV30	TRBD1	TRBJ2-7	CAWTRDRGTYEQYF
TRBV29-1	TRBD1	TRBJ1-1	CSVEVGSYRGTEAFF
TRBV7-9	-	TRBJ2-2	CASSPRGTGELFF
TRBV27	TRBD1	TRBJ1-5	CASSRGTGGHQPQHF
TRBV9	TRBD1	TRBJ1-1	CASSGGQGDEAFF
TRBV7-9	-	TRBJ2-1	CATSQLAAPNEQFF
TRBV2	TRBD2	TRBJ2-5	CASRVGTSGRWETQYF
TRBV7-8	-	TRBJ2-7	CASSFKTLYSYEQYF
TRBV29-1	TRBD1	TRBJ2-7	CSALPGQLNRRPYEQYF
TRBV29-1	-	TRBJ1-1	CSVRVMNTEAFF
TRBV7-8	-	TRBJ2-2	CASSLRFTGSGELFF
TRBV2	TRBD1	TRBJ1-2	CASSPDRATGYGYTF
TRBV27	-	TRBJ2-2	CASSPTWSGELFF
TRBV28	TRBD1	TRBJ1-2	CASRLGGPYGYTF
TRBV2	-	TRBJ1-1	CASSDRALMNTEAFF
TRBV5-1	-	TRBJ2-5	CASSSAGAQETQYF
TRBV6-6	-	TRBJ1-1	CASNPAGNENTEAFF
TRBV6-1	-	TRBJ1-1	CASSDQSGGNTEAFF
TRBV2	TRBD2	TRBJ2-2	CASSVWGGANTGELFF
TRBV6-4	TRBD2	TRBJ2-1	CASRSEAGSSYNEQFF
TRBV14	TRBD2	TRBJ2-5	CASSQGLAGWTQYF
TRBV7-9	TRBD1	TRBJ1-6	CASSLVADRVWNSPLHF
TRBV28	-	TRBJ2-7	CASSSGTGSVHEQYF
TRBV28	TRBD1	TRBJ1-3	CASSPGTAFNTIYF
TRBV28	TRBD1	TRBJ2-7	CASSFPLGQGGYEQYF
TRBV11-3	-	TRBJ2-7	CASSSSPAGEQYF
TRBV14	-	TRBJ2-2	CASSQVAGINTGELFF
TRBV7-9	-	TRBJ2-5	CASSQTSSETQYF
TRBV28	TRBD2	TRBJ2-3	CASSLPGLAGEDTQYF
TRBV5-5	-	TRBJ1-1	CASSLGHFEAFF
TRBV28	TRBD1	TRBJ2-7	CASSSTGARYEQYF
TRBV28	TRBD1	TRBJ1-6	CASRHTGAGSPLHF
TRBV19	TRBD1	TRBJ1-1	CASTKRQGVTEAFF
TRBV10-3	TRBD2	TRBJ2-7	CAISVGTSPSYEQYF
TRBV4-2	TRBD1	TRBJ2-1	CASSQFYPGQGSAEQFF
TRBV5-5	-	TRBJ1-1	CASSLSPQGMNTEAFF
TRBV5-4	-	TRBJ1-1	CASARGNTEAFF
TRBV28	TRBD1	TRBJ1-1	CASSLETGLGDTEAFF
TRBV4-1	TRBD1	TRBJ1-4	CASSKDRGEKLFF
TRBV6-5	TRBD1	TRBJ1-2	CASSLGQGGYGYTF
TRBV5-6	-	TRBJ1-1	CASSLAGSPRMNTEAFF
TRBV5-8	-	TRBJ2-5	CASSFGGVGEQYF
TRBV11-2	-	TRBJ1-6	CASSQNTGISPLHF
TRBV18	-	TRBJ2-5	CASAAGQQETQYF
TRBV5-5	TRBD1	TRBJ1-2	CASSLVIWDRGQPPYGYTF
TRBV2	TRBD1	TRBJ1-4	CASGRTGGSNEKLFF
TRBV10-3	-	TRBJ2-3	CAISGNTDTQYF
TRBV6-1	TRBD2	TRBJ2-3	CASSGKGLAASTDTQYF
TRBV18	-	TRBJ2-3	CASSPGGRSTDTQYF
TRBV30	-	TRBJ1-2	CAWSDASAGNYGYTF
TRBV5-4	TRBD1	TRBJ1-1	CASSLDRGNTEAFF
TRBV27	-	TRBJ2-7	CASSSGASYEQYF